This T cell receptor (beta chain) was observed in a study of CD4+ T cells in melanoma. Study findings and constraints: CD8+ T cell, macrophage and B cell function reportedly correlated with neoantigen-specific CD4+ T cells. In melanoma, neoantigen-specific CD4+ T cells reportedly differed in differentiation state.

The V gene's germline CDR1 is MGHRA and CDR2 YSYEKL. The ends were cut back, 1 base at V and 4 bases at J, with 17 bases in the middle. CDR3 length: 17 residues. This clone was counted only a few times. The antigen is unknown. Data came from immunoSEQ multiplex PCR; TCRdb stores just in-frame clones and leaves some out. The sample lists some 20,000 clones, roughly 85% occurring once. The sequence came from a human donor with melanoma. Sequenced: cells from a culture (not recorded whether cultured in vitro). V usage is TRBV4-1 and J usage is TRBJ1-3, with D possibly TRBD1 on 5 matching bases. The CDR3 sequence: CASSQVEQGARGNTIYF. CDR3 bases: TGCGCCAGCAGCCAAGTAGAGCAGGGAGCGAGGGGAAACACCATATATTTT.